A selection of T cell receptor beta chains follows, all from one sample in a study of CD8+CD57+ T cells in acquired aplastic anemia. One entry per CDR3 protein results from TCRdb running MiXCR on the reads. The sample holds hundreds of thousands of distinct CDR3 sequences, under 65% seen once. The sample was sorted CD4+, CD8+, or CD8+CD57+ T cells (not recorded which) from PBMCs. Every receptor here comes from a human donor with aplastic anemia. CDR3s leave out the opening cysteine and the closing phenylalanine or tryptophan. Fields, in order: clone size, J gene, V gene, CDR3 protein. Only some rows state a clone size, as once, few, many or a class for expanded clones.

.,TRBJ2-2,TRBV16,ASSQSMAPGELF
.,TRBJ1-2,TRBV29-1,SVDRTGYGYT
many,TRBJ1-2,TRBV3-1,ASSQDGQAYGYT
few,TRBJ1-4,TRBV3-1,ASSQALRVTNEKLF
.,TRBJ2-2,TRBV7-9,ASGSFLRGELF
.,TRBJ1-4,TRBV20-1,SARDPLSEKLF
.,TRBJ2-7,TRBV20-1,SADPTGAYEQY
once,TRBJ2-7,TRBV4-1,ASSQQLAGDYEQY
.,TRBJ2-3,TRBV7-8,ASSPSGGTDTQY
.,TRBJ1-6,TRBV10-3,AISEVGQGRPPLH
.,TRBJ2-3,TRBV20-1,SARGQLDTQY
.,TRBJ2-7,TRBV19,ATQRSSYEQY
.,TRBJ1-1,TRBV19,ASSLQGADTEAF
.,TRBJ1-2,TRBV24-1,ATSDRTVRGYGYT